This T cell receptor beta chain was sequenced in a study of T cell repertoires in cytomegalovirus infection. Germline V gene lookup returns CDR1 MNHEY and CDR2 SMNVEV (reference sequence). This CDR3 spans 17 amino acids. V was clipped by 5 bases and J by 6 bases; unmatched bases: 6. TCRdb passed the reads through MiXCR, listing each CDR3 protein once. The sample has more than 300,000 distinct CDR3 sequences, about 32% seen once. A note on this clonotype: No antigen is known for it.

The TCR was taken from a human donor in good health (CMV status not recorded). Some clones in this sample may be carry-over from other donors' samples. The chain combines TRBV27 with TRBJ2-2; 16 positions agree with TRBD2. The specimen was cultured PBMCs, collected from culture after CMV antigen stimulation. In nucleotides, the CDR3 is TGTGCCAGCAGTAAACTGGGACTAGCGGGAGGGTCCGGGGAGCTGTTTTTT. Amino acid sequence: CASSKLGLAGGSGELFF.